This entry lists 16 T cell receptor beta chains sequenced from one sample in a study of T cell responses to AZD1222 COVID-19 vaccine. Only in-frame clones appear in the TCRdb table, and some are missing; sequencing was by immunoSEQ multiplex PCR. Altogether around 150,000 clones are present, approximately 90% being singletons, with the ten largest covering 1.9%. The sequencing here drew on peripheral blood, taken on day 0 of AZD1222 vaccination. The receptors here all came from an adult in good health.

The chain recombines TRBV10-3 with TRBJ1-1; D remains unclear. This CDR3 contains 13 residues. Germline values: CDR1 ENHRY, CDR2 SYGVKD. The V end was cut by 4 bases, the J end by 3 bases, with 9 bases between. The CDR3 DNA reads as TGTGCCATCAGTGCGAGGGTGGACACTGAAGCTTTCTTT. Translating it yields CAISARVDTEAFF.

The chain employs TRBV29-1 and TRBJ2-7; tentative D call: TRBD2 (6 bases). CDR3 size: 16 residues. The V end was cut by 0 bases, the J end by 0 bases, with 15 bases between. Germline V gives CDR1 SQVTM, CDR2 ANQGSEA. The CDR3 is CSVEDPRDGSSYEQYF. The CDR3 DNA is TGCAGCGTTGAAGACCCCCGAGACGGGAGCTCCTACGAGCAGTACTTC.

The chain employs TRBV21-1 and TRBJ1-1; the table's D call, TRBD1, has no DNA check behind it. TRBV21-1 is termed a pseudogene. This CDR3 has 14 amino acids. This CDR3 is CASSRQGYDTEAFF. CDR3 sequence (DNA): TGTGCCAGCAGCCGGCAGGGGTACGACACTGAAGCTTTCTTT.

J is TRBJ1-3 and V is TRBV6-1; D is undetermined. CDR3 length: 14 residues. The germline V gene has CDR1 MNHNS and CDR2 SASEGT. Between the trimmed V and J ends, which lost 0 bases and 2 bases, there was a span of 5 bases. The CDR3: CASSEAGTGNTIYF. CDR3 bases: TGTGCCAGCAGTGAAGCAGGGACTGGAAACACCATATATTTT.

The chain joins TRBV3-1 (or the pseudogene TRBV3-2) to TRBJ1-4; no reliable D call. V dropped 3 bases and J dropped 5 bases, with 10 bases sitting between them. The CDR3 sequence is 14 residues long. Germline CDR1 LGHDT, CDR2 YNNKEL (reference sequence). The CDR3 sequence is CASSHRHGNEKLFF. The CDR3, as DNA: TGTGCCAGCAGCCATAGACACGGGAATGAAAAACTGTTTTTT.

The V call is TRBV12-5, the J call TRBJ1-2; 10 bases are a match to TRBD1. The germline V gene has CDR1 LGHNT and CDR2 FRNRAP. CDR3 size: 14 residues. Trimming took 6 bases from V and 8 from J; bases not matched to a gene: 9. CDR3 sequence reads: CASGPDRGLGGYTF. The CDR3 DNA is TGTGCTAGTGGCCCGGACAGGGGGTTAGGAGGCTACACCTTC. Complete variable domain (other parts from reference TRBV12-5 and TRBJ1-2): DARVTQTPRHKVTEMGQEVTMRCQPILGHNTVFWYRQTMMQGLELLAYFRNRAPLDDSGMPKDRFSAEMPDATLATLKIQPSEPRDSAVYFCASGPDRGLGGYTFGSGTRLTVV.

V gene TRBV19 combines with J gene TRBJ1-5; 7 bases line up with TRBD1. This CDR3 contains 15 residues. Looked up from germline, CDR1 is LNHDA and CDR2 is SQIVND (reference sequence). Germline trimming cut 10 bases from V and 0 bases from J; bases unmatched to any gene: 9. The CDR3 coding sequence is TGTGCCACCGAAGGGGGCGCTTATAGCAATCAGCCCCAGCATTTT. Translation: CATEGGAYSNQPQHF.

Notes on this clone: The sample contains more than one DNA sequence encoding this CDR3. The V gene is TRBV19, the J gene TRBJ1-1, with D perhaps matching TRBD1 (5 bases). Germline-derived CDR1 and CDR2 are LNHDA and SQIVND (reference sequence). The CDR3 runs to 13 residues. V was clipped by 2 bases and J by 2 bases, with 6 bases between them. The CDR3 nucleotides read TGTGCCAGTAGTATAAGGGGCAACACTGAAGCTTTCTTT. Translated, it gives CASSIRGNTEAFF.

V usage is TRBV5-1 and J usage is TRBJ2-1; D is undetermined. Per the germline V gene, CDR1 is SGHRS and CDR2 is YFSETQ. The CDR3 runs 12 residues. The ends were cut back, 2 bases at V and 7 bases at J, with 7 bases in the middle. CDR3 residues: CASSFGLNEQFF. CDR3 in DNA: TGCGCCAGCAGCTTTGGGCTAAATGAGCAGTTCTTC.

The chain couples TRBV24-1 to TRBJ2-1, with 14 bases lining up with TRBD2. Trimming cost V 0 bases and J 0 bases; bases outside gene matches: 3. Germline loops: CDR1 KGHDR, CDR2 SFDVKD. CDR3 length equals 19 residues. CDR3 nucleotide sequence: TGTGCCACCAGTGATTTGCGGACTAGCGGGAGGAGCTCCTACAATGAGCAGTTCTTC. It specifies CATSDLRTSGRSSYNEQFF.

This sequence joins TRBV9 and TRBJ2-2, with D perhaps TRBD1 (6 bases). The V end was cut by 0 bases, the J end by 4 bases, with 22 bases between. The CDR3 spans 19 residues. CDR1 is SGDLS, CDR2 YYNGEE, per germline. The CDR3 nucleotides are TGTGCCAGCAGCGTAGAGGCTGGGGGCGGCCTAAGGGGCACCGGGGAGCTGTTTTTT. Translating it yields CASSVEAGGGLRGTGELFF.

This sequence joins TRBV27 and TRBJ2-3; TRBD2 aligns across 8 bases. Germline V gene sequence: CDR1 MNHEY, CDR2 SMNVEV (reference sequence). Trimming cost V 5 bases and J 5 bases; bases outside gene matches: 9. There are 15 residues in the CDR3. CDR3 sequence (DNA): TGTGCCAGCAGTCCCGACCCGGGGGGGCTAGATACGCAGTATTTT. Its translation: CASSPDPGGLDTQYF.

The chain links TRBV11-2 to TRBJ2-7; D possibly corresponds to TRBD1 (6 bases). The CDR3 extends over 14 amino acids. Trimming took 6 bases from V and 4 from J, leaving 16 bases between them. Germline CDR1 SGHAT, CDR2 FQNNGV. The CDR3 DNA sequence: TGTGCCAGCAGTCGTTACAGGGAGTTGTACGAGCAGTACTTC. Protein: CASSRYRELYEQYF.

This chain joins TRBV19 and TRBJ2-2; maybe TRBD1 (8 bases). V gave up 8 bases and J gave up 5 bases, with 18 bases separating them. The CDR3 is 15 amino acids. CDR1 and CDR2 (germline): LNHDA, SQIVND (reference sequence). The CDR3 sequence is CASGSGQGGTGELFF. DNA for the CDR3: TGTGCCAGTGGCTCCGGACAGGGAGGGACCGGGGAGCTGTTTTTT.

This chain connects TRBV15 to TRBJ2-1; D gene uncertain. The CDR3 contains 16 residues. The V end lost 3 bases, the J end lost 0 bases, and 12 bases lay between the germline ends. Germline V gene lookup returns CDR1 LNHNV and CDR2 YYDKDF (reference sequence). The DNA of the CDR3 is TGTGCCACCAGCAGCCTGGGGTCCCGCTCCTACAATGAGCAGTTCTTC. It encodes CATSSLGSRSYNEQFF.

The J gene is TRBJ1-4, the V gene TRBV11-2; no reliable D call. The CDR3 is 15 amino acids. Per germline, CDR1 SGHAT and CDR2 FQNNGV. The germline V and J ends were trimmed by 6 bases and 5 bases, with 16 bases remaining between them. CDR3 region: CASSLALRANEKLFF. CDR3 DNA: TGTGCCAGCAGTCTCGCTCTACGGGCGAATGAAAAACTGTTTTTT.